The 25 T cell receptor beta chains below come from one sample, sequenced in a study of shared clonotypes between healthy human individuals. TCRdb's table, derived via immunoSEQ multiplex PCR, lists solely in-frame clones and lacks some. The sample carries around 2.3 million clones, approximately 96% recorded once. The sample consisted of naive CD4+ T cells sorted from blood. Subset indicated: CD45RA+ positively selected. The receptors here all came from a man between 18 and 35 years old in good health.

This sequence joins TRBV25-1 and TRBJ2-5, with 13 bases identical to TRBD2. This CDR3 contains 16 residues. CDR1 and CDR2 (germline): MGHDK, SYGVNS. The trim removed 5 bases at V and 3 bases at J, leaving 6 bases unmatched. Here the CDR3 reads CASSISGTSGKETQYF. As DNA, the CDR3 is TGTGCCAGCAGTATATCGGGGACTAGCGGGAAAGAGACCCAGTACTTC.

The rearrangement uses TRBV28 and TRBJ1-6, with D perhaps TRBD1 (6 bases). Germline V CDR1 and CDR2: MDHEN, SYDVKM. The V end lost 1 base, the J end lost 10 bases, and 14 bases lay between the germline ends. The CDR3 runs to 15 residues. CDR3 loop: CASSLLAGAGSPLHF. CDR3 coding DNA: TGTGCCAGCAGTTTATTGGCGGGGGCAGGGTCACCCCTCCACTTT. The full variable domain, with the rest looked up from reference TRBV28 and TRBJ1-6, is DVKVTQSSRYLVKRTGEKVFLECVQDMDHENMFWYRQDPGLGLRLIYFSYDVKMKEKGDIPEGYSVSREKKERFSLILESASTNQTSMYLCASSLLAGAGSPLHFGNGTRLTVT.

The chain uses TRBV7-2 and TRBJ2-5; 8 bases map to TRBD2. Germline CDR1 SGHTA, CDR2 FQGNSA. The CDR3 runs to 15 residues. The ends lost 0 bases at V and 5 bases at J; junction bases unmatched: 5. CDR3 protein: CASSLALAGTETQYF. In nucleotides, the CDR3 is TGTGCCAGCAGCTTAGCGTTAGCGGGAACCGAGACCCAGTACTTC.

The chain couples TRBV10-1 to TRBJ2-3, with a tentative D call TRBD1 (5 bases). The V and J ends lost 2 bases and 8 bases respectively, with 11 bases between them. CDR3 length: 13 amino acids. Germline V gene data show CDR1 as WNHNN and CDR2 as SYGVQD (reference sequence). Here the CDR3 DNA reads TGCGCCAGCAGTGAGCAGGGATTGGGTACGCAGTATTTT. This encodes CASSEQGLGTQYF.

Comment on this clone: The same CDR3 is also encoded by other DNA sequences in this sample. V is TRBV7-2 and J is TRBJ1-2; TRBD1 is a possible D gene (5 bases). Between the trimmed V and J ends, which lost 1 base and 8 bases, there was a span of 11 bases. CDR1 and CDR2 from the germline V gene are SGHTA and FQGNSA. This CDR3 spans 13 amino acids. Written as DNA, the CDR3 is TGTGCCAGCAGCTTAGGCCAGGGCGGGGGCTACACCTTC. This translates into CASSLGQGGGYTF. The complete variable domain, with remaining parts taken from reference TRBV7-2 and TRBJ1-2, reads GAGVSQSPSNKVTEKGKDVELRCDPISGHTALYWYRQSLGQGLEFLIYFQGNSAPDKSGLPSDRFSAERTGGSVSTLTIQRTQQEDSAVYLCASSLGQGGGYTFGSGTRLTVV.

The J gene is TRBJ2-7, the V gene TRBV10-1, with D maybe TRBD1 (6 bases). CDR1 and CDR2 from the germline V gene are WNHNN and SYGVQD (reference sequence). V was shortened by 3 bases and J by 5 bases, with 11 bases between the two germline ends. This CDR3 comprises 13 residues. For the CDR3, the DNA is TGCGCCAGCAGTGAAAGGACAGTAGACGAGCAGTACTTC. Translated, it gives CASSERTVDEQYF.

This clone has only a few counts. The V call is TRBV27, the J call TRBJ2-2; 7 bases fit TRBD1. The junction had 8 bases not matched to a gene; V was cut back by 4 bases and J by 6 bases. The CDR3 loop spans 15 amino acids. CDR1 and CDR2 (germline): MNHEY, SMNVEV (reference sequence). CDR3 in amino acids: CASSSPLQGAGELFF. In DNA, the CDR3 is TGTGCCAGCAGTTCCCCTCTCCAGGGGGCCGGGGAGCTGTTTTTT.

The chain employs TRBV6-1 and TRBJ1-1; 8 bases are a match to TRBD1. The CDR3 length is 12 residues. The V gene's germline CDR1 is MNHNS and CDR2 SASEGT. With V trimmed by 4 bases and J by 11 bases, 6 bases remained unmatched. The CDR3 protein is CASSADRAPAFF. The CDR3 bases are TGTGCCAGCAGTGCGGACAGGGCCCCCGCTTTCTTT.

Turning to this clone: Relative to the germline gene, one junction end is altered; a read error may explain this. DNA of the CDR3: TGTGCTAGCAGCCCGCAGAGGACCGGGGAGCTGTTTTTT. Its translation is CASSPQRTGELFF. The rearrangement joins TRBV7-7 to TRBJ2-2, with unresolved D. This CDR3 region has 13 residues. From germline, CDR1 is SSHAT and CDR2 FNYEAQ (reference sequence).

This clone was seen a few times. The V and J genes are TRBV4-1 and TRBJ1-2; TRBD1 might be the D (6 bases). Trimming took off 1 base at V and 7 bases at J, with 13 bases between the two ends. The CDR3 covers 14 residues. Germline V gene data show CDR1 as MGHRA and CDR2 as YSYEKL. CDR3 sequence: CASSQVGGQGGYTF. The CDR3 nucleotides are TGCGCCAGCAGCCAAGTTGGGGGGCAGGGTGGCTACACCTTC.

The gene calls are TRBV7-8 and TRBJ1-4, with a possible D match to TRBD1 (6 bases). V was cut by 5 bases and J by 8 bases, with 21 bases left in between. The length of the CDR3 is 16 residues. CDR1 and CDR2 (germline): SGHVS, FQNEAQ. CDR3 region: CASSPRRLGAFEKLFF. Written as DNA, the CDR3 is TGTGCCAGCAGCCCAAGGAGGTTGGGGGCTTTCGAAAAACTGTTTTTT.

This chain joins TRBV28 and TRBJ1-4; 8 bases align to TRBD1. The length of the CDR3 is 14 residues. The V segment lost 5 bases and the J segment 5 bases; nucleotides outside the gene matches: 4. Germline loops: CDR1 MDHEN, CDR2 SYDVKM. CDR3 bases: TGTGCCAGCAGTGCGACAGGGGAGAATGAAAAACTGTTTTTT. It codes for CASSATGENEKLFF.

V usage is TRBV11-2 and J usage is TRBJ1-1; 8 nucleotides line up with TRBD1. The CDR3 spans 16 residues. Germline V gene data show CDR1 as SGHAT and CDR2 as FQNNGV. V was clipped by 1 base and J by 1 base; unmatched bases: 5. CDR3 in amino acids: CASSLVPGGWNTEAFF. In DNA, the CDR3 is TGTGCCAGCAGCTTAGTACCAGGGGGCTGGAACACTGAAGCTTTCTTT.

The V call is TRBV5-6, the J call TRBJ1-4; 9 positions match TRBD1. Per the germline V gene, CDR1 is SGHDT and CDR2 is YYEEEE. With 4 bases clipped from V and 6 bases from J, the junction kept 10 bases outside the gene matches. CDR3 size: 16 residues. CDR3 nucleotide sequence: TGTGCCAGCAGCCTTGGACAGGGGAGGGCTCATGAAAAACTGTTTTTT. It translates to CASSLGQGRAHEKLFF.

V usage is TRBV29-1 and J usage is TRBJ2-1; 11 nucleotides line up with TRBD1. Germline loops: CDR1 SQVTM, CDR2 ANQGSEA. CDR3 length equals 13 residues. J was trimmed by 8 bases and V by 4 bases; bases with no gene match: 4. CDR3 sequence: CSVARTGGDEQFF. The CDR3 DNA follows: TGCAGCGTTGCTCGGACAGGGGGCGATGAGCAGTTCTTC.

The table lists this clone with a few counts. This rearrangement joins TRBV13 to TRBJ1-4; 9 nucleotides align to TRBD1. V was clipped by 5 bases and J by 7 bases; unmatched bases: 5. This CDR3 region has 14 residues. The germline gives CDR1 PRHDT, CDR2 FYEKMQ (reference sequence). The CDR3 DNA reads TGTGCCAGCAGCCTGGGACAGGGAGGTGAAAAACTGTTTTTT. It encodes CASSLGQGGEKLFF. Full variable domain (missing parts from reference TRBV13 and TRBJ1-4): AAGVIQSPRHLIKEKRETATLKCYPIPRHDTVYWYQQGPGQDPQFLISFYEKMQSDKGSIPDRFSAQQFSDYHSELNMSSLELGDSALYFCASSLGQGGEKLFFGSGTQLSVL.

V gene TRBV5-4 combines with J gene TRBJ2-1, with TRBD2 identical over 7 bases. CDR3 length: 13 amino acids. V lost 10 bases, J lost 8 bases, and 12 bases stayed unmatched. Germline-derived CDR1 and CDR2 are SGHNT and YYREEE (reference sequence). Written as DNA, the CDR3 is TGTGCCTGTTCGCGCGGGAGTTCGGATGAGCAGTTCTTC. Its protein product is CACSRGSSDEQFF.

The chain recombines TRBV5-6 with TRBJ2-5; D is undetermined. The ends were cut back, 4 bases at V and 5 bases at J, with 15 bases in the middle. Germline V gene data show CDR1 as SGHDT and CDR2 as YYEEEE. There are 14 residues in the CDR3. The CDR3 spells CASSQPPQAETQYF. DNA of the CDR3: TGTGCCAGCAGCCAACCACCTCAGGCGGAGACCCAGTACTTC. The whole variable domain, filled in from reference TRBV5-6 and TRBJ2-5, reads DAGVTQSPTHLIKTRGQQVTLRCSPKSGHDTVSWYQQALGQGPQFIFQYYEEEERQRGNFPDRFSGHQFPNYSSELNVNALLLGDSALYLCASSQPPQAETQYFGPGTRLLVL.

The V gene is TRBV10-1, the J gene TRBJ2-1, with a possible D match to TRBD2 (5 bases). Germline values: CDR1 WNHNN, CDR2 SYGVQD (reference sequence). This CDR3 comprises 15 residues. Trimming shortened V by 2 bases and J by 8 bases, and 16 bases separated the two germline ends. The CDR3 sequence is CASSERRASLDEQFF. The CDR3 coding sequence is TGCGCCAGCAGTGAGAGGCGGGCCTCCCTGGATGAGCAGTTCTTC.

This rearrangement joins TRBV4-1 to TRBJ2-7, with 12 bases lining up with TRBD1. Germline-derived CDR1 and CDR2 are MGHRA and YSYEKL. The CDR3 sequence is 15 residues long. Trimming cost V 1 base and J 4 bases; bases outside gene matches: 2. The CDR3 DNA sequence: TGCGCCAGCAGCCAAGGGGACAGGGGGCCGTACGAGCAGTACTTC. As protein: CASSQGDRGPYEQYF.

V is TRBV10-3 and J is TRBJ2-3; 7 bases are shared with TRBD1. The trim removed 6 bases at V and 0 bases at J, leaving 6 bases unmatched. CDR1 ENHRY and CDR2 SYGVKD come from the germline V gene. This CDR3 region has 15 residues. The CDR3 loop is CAISGTDSSTDTQYF. The CDR3 region has the DNA TGTGCCATCAGCGGGACAGACTCTAGCACAGATACGCAGTATTTT.

In this sample, this clone turned up once. V and J are TRBV10-1 and TRBJ2-1, with TRBD2 matching over 7 bases. Per the germline V gene, CDR1 is WNHNN and CDR2 is SYGVQD (reference sequence). V was clipped by 2 bases and J by 7 bases; unmatched bases: 11. This CDR3 has 16 amino acids. The CDR3 sequence is CASSEAVGLGPNEQFF. For the CDR3, the DNA is TGCGCCAGCAGTGAGGCAGTCGGACTAGGCCCGAATGAGCAGTTCTTC.

The chain combines TRBV28 with TRBJ2-4; D might be TRBD1 or TRBD2, each matching 5 bases. The CDR3 sequence is 14 residues long. V was clipped by 5 bases and J by 0 bases, with 8 bases between them. Germline V gene lookup returns CDR1 MDHEN and CDR2 SYDVKM. The DNA of the CDR3 is TGTGCCAGCAGTGAGGGGTTAGCCAAAAACATTCAGTACTTC. It encodes CASSEGLAKNIQYF.

The chain carries TRBV4-1 and TRBJ1-3, with D uncertain. CDR1 is MGHRA and CDR2 is YSYEKL in the germline V gene. The ends were cut back, 2 bases at V and 1 base at J, with 9 bases in the middle. This CDR3 comprises 15 residues. The CDR3 spells CASSQPSGSGNTIYF. For the CDR3, the DNA is TGCGCCAGCAGCCAACCTTCAGGATCTGGAAACACCATATATTTT.

The chain links TRBV6-6 to TRBJ1-6; 9 bases agree with TRBD1. J lost 8 bases, V lost 4 bases, and 9 bases had no gene match. CDR1 and CDR2 from the germline V gene are MNHNY and SVGAGI (reference sequence). The CDR3 has 16 residues. CDR3 sequence reads: CASSSAEDRGDSPLHF. The CDR3 coding sequence is TGTGCCAGCAGTTCGGCTGAGGACAGGGGAGATTCACCCCTCCACTTT.